Listed below are T cell receptor beta chains from one sample, sequenced in a study of T cell responses to AZD1222 COVID-19 vaccine. Here immunoSEQ multiplex PCR was the method, and the copy in TCRdb shows in-frame clones only, minus some. The sample includes roughly 110,000 clones, about 90% of them seen just once. The sample was peripheral blood, taken on day 0 of AZD1222 vaccination. All receptors come from an adult in good health. Both conserved end residues are trimmed from each CDR3.

>TRBV5-1
ASSLTAGVQETQY
>TRBV27
ASSGARDRNSPLH
>TRBV5-8
ASSQPRGSGNTIY
>TRBV2
ASSVETSGGPFGETQY
>TRBV15
ATSREGTNTDTQY
>TRBV3-1/TRBV3-2
ASSRFVGEPGNTIY
>TRBV3-1/TRBV3-2
ASSQGDSAALDYGYT
>TRBV5-5
ASSPLTRGLDTEAF
>TRBV7-9
ASSTGRDRTEAF
>TRBV7-9
ASSLAVDEQY
>TRBV9
ASSETPDRSRGYT
>TRBV7-9
ASRGQGRSTEAF
>TRBV11-3
ASSLDAASYEQY
>TRBV19
ASSIKVGSNSNQPQH
>TRBV6-2/TRBV6-3
ASSPGQVYEQY
>TRBV10-3
AISERGGFGTGELF
>TRBV7-2
ASSLRDMDQPQH
>TRBV18
ASSPPGTDGYT
>TRBV2
ASTDRGNTEAF
>TRBV7-9
ASSFLGTEAF
>TRBV19
ASSTQGVGYGYT
>TRBV19
ASSSGGPTGELF
>TRBV12-3/TRBV12-4
ASSMGQAAF
>TRBV24-1
ATSDPKWRPNTEAF
>TRBV9
ASSVAGGPYEQF
>TRBV11-2
ASSFSDPGRGGFTLH
>TRBV3-1/TRBV3-2
ASSQVSGGAGDGYT
>TRBV7-8
ASSLARGKPYEQY
>TRBV7-9
ASSFYAGSTDTQY
>TRBV9
ASSASIGGSYEQY
>TRBV21-1
ASSNAGNTQETQY
>TRBV5-1
ASSLTAHNEKLF
>TRBV9
ASSGGQEDTEAF
>TRBV6-1
ASSATGATGINYGYT
>TRBV7-6
ASTVGVGNEQF
>TRBV7-2
ASTWDGNTEAF
>TRBV7-2
ASSSNYEQY
>TRBV6-2/TRBV6-3
ASSYDVEQF
>TRBV7-2
ASSRGPETQY
>TRBV30
AWTEGGYGYT
>TRBV4-2
ASSPRDPGSTDTQY
>TRBV7-8
ASSQTASVY